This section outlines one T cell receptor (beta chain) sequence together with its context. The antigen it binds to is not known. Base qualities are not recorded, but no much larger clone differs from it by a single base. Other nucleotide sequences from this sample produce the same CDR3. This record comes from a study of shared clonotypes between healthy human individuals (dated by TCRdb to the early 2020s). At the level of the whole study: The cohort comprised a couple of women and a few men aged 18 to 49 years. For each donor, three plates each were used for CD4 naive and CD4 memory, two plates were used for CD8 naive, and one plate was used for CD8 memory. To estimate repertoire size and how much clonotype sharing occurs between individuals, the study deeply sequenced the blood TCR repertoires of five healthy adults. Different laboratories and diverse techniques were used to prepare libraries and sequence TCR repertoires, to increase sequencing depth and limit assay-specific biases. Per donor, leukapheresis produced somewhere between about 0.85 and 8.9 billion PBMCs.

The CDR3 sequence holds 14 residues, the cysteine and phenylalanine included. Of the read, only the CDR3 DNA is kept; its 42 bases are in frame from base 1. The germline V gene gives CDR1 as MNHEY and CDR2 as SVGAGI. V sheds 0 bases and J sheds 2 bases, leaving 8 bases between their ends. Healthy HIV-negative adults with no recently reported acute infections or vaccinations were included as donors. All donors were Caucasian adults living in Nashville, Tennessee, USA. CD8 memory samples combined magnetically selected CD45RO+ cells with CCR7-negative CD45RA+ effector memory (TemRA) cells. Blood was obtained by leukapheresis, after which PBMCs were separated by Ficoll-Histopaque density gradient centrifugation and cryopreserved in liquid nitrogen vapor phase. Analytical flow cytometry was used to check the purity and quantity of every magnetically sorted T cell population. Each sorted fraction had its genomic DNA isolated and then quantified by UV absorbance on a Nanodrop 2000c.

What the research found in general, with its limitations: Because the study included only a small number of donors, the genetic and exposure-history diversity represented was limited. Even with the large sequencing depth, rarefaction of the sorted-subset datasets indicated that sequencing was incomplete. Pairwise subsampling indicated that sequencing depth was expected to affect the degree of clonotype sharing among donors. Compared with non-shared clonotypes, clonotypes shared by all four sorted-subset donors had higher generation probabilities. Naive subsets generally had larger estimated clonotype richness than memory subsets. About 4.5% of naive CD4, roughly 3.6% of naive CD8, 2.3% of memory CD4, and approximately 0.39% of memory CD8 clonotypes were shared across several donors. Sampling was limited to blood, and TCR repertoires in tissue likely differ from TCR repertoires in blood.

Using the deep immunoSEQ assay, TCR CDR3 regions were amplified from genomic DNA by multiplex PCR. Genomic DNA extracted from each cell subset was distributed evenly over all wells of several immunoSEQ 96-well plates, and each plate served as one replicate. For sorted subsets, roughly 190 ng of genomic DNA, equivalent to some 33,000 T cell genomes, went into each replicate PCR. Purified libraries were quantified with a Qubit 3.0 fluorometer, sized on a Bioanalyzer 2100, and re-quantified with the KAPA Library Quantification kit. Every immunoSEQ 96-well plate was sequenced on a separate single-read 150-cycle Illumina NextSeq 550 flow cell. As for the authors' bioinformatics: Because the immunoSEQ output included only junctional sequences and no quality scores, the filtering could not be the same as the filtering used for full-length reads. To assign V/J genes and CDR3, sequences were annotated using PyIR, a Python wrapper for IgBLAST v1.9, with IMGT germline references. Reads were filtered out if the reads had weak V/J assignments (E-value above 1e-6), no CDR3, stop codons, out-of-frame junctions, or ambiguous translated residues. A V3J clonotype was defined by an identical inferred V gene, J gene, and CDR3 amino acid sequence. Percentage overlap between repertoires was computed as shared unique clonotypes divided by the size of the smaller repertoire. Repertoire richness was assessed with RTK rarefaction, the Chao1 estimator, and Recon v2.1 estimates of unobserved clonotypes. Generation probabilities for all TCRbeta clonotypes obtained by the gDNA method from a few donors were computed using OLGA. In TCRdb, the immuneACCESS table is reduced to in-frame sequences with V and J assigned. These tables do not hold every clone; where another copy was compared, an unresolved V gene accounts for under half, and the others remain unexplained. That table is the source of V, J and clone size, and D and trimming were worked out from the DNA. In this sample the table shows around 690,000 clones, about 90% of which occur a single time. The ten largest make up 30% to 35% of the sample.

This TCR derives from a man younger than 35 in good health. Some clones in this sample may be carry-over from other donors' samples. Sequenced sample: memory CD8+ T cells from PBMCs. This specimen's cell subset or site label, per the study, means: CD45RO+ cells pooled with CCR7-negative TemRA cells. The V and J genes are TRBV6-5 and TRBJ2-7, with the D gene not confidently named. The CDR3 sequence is CASSYSGGTYEQYF. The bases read TGTGCCAGCAGTTACTCAGGCGGTACCTACGAGCAGTACTTC.